This T cell receptor (beta chain) was profiled in a study of T cell repertoires in cytomegalovirus infection. TCRdb fed the reads into MiXCR, producing one record per CDR3 protein. The sample contains 200,000 to 300,000 distinct CDR3 sequences, 9.1% of which appear only once. Study-level points and caveats: HLA-C-restricted TCR beta clonotypes specific for CMV led the ex vivo response.

Germline assignment: CDR1 SGHTA and CDR2 FQGNSA. The CDR3 sequence is 15 residues long. The V segment lost 4 bases and the J segment 2 bases; nucleotides outside the gene matches: 2. This clonotype was seen at least ten times. Its antigen is not identified. Sequencing was carried out using PBMCs. V usage is TRBV7-2 and J usage is TRBJ1-3; 10 nucleotides line up with TRBD1. The clonotype comes from a human donor in good health (CMV status not recorded). Some clones in this sample may be carry-over from other donors' samples. The CDR3 sequence is CASSYGQGAGNTIYF. The CDR3 bases are TGTGCCAGCAGCTATGGACAGGGGGCTGGAAACACCATATATTTT.